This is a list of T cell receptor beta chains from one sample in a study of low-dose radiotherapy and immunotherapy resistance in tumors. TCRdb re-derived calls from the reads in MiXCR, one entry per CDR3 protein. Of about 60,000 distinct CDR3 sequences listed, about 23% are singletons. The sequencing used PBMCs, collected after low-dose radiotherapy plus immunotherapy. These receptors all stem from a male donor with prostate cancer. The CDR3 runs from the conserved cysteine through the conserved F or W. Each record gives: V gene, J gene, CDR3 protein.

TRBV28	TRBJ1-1	CASSPQGAYTEAFF
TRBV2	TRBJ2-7	CASRNRVFSYEQYF
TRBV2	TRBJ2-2	CASTREGSGELFF
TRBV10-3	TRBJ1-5	CAISTGTESNQPQHF
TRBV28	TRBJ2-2	CASSPIATPGELFF
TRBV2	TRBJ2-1	CASSGLAERQFF
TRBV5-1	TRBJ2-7	CASSYSGTEGGMEQYF
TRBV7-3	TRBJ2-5	CASSSGSFLGETQYF
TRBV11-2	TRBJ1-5	CASSQDTGFNQPQHF
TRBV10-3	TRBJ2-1	CAISEGKAGGPYNEQFF
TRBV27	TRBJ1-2	CASRSPGVFGGYTF
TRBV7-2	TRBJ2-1	CASSLASGGVNEQFF
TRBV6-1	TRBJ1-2	CASSTTGANVLTFGAGIGYGYTF
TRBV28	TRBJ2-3	CASQPSGYTDTQYF
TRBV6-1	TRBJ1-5	CASSETGRINSNQPQHF
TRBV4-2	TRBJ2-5	CASSQVLAGVETQYF
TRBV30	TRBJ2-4	CAWSPGRQIAKNIQYF
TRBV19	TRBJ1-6	CASSIIGDSPLHF
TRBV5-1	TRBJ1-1	CASSLGGSDAFF
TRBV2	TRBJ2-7	CASSLRPRAEQYF
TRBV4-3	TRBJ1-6	CASSQTEISGYSPLHF
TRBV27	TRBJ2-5	CASSYDRTETQYF
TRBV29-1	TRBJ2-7	CSVPGQGYEQYF
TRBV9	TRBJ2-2	CASSVGWGLTGELFF
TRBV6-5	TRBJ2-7	CASSPPGGQYEQYF
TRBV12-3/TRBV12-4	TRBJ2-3	CASSLASPLVAGGWTDTQYF
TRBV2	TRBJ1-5	CASSITGTLNQPQHF
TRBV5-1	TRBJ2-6	CASSFFSADGQGRSGANVLTF
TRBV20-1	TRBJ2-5	CSAEPGTGDGETQYF
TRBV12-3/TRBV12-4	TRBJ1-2	CASSLARPYGYTF
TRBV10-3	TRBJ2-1	CAISERLAGVGDEQFF
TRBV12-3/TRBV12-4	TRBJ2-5	CASRPLTGLSETQYF
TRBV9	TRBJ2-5	CASSVAELAGVRETQYF
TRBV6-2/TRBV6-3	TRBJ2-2	CASSEGFTGELFF
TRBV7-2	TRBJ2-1	CASSLSYRDTLGDEQFF
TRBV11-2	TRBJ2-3	CASSVVADTQYF
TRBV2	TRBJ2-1	CASSEVPGWGALSPFF
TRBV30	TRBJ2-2	CAWSVAGVDTGELFF
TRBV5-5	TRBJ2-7	CASSLEQGGPYEQYF
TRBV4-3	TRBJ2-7	CASSQEARGQNIYEQYF
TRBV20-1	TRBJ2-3	CSARIAENPDTQYF
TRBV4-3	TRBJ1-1	CASSQGTAPNTEAFF
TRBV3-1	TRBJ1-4	CASSYRRPGNEKLFF
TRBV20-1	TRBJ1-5	CSARDLRGGNQPQHF
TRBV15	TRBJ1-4	CATSRDVMANEKLFF
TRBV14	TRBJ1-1	CASSQKPNTEAFF
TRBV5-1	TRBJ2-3	CASRLRTSGTDTQYF
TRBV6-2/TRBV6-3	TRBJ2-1	CATKGPGNEQFF
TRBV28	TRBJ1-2	CASSFGGIYGYTF
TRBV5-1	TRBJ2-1	CASSETVGNEQFF
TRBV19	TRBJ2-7	CASSIDPASYEQYF
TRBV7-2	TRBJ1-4	CASSSDSGRNEKLFF
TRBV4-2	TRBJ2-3	CASSQEIAGLPSTDTQYF
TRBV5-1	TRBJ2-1	CASSLGRRNGYNEQFF
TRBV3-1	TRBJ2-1	CASSQLYDSNEQFF